One T cell receptor (beta chain) is described in this entry. Antigen: not known. Produced via immunoSEQ multiplex PCR; TCRdb's table is partial and in-frame only. The sample includes about 120,000 clones, 90% of them seen just once. This sample stems from a study of T cell responses to AZD1222 COVID-19 vaccine. Study-level background: Pooled samples include second doses given at about 4 or 12 weeks.

Findings of the study overall: Spike-specific TCR breadth and depth rose after two AZD1222 doses. Just a handful of AZD1222 recipients tested seropositive at baseline. Donors were mostly white British, more females; clonal diversity possibly underestimated.

The sequenced sample was peripheral blood, obtained on day 0 of AZD1222 vaccination. The receptor was derived from an adult in good health.

The CDR3 is CASSPVSPDHNEQFF. The DNA for the CDR3 is TGTGCCAGCAGCCCAGTATCGCCAGATCACAATGAGCAGTTCTTC. The chain employs TRBV11-2 and TRBJ2-1; the D is unclear. Germline-derived CDR1 and CDR2 are SGHAT and FQNNGV. The CDR3 consists of 15 residues. V was shortened by 5 bases and J by 5 bases, with 16 bases between the two germline ends.